The entry that follows covers one TCR beta chain sequence. Its target is not known. The test was conducted at deep level. Original processing notes: Quality scores were absent from the junction-only immunoSEQ sequences, so filtering differed. Sequenced by immunoSEQ multiplex PCR; TCRdb stores in-frame clones only, minus some. From that table come the V and J calls and clone size; the DNA was used to work out D and trimming. The sample lists about 1.4 million clones; roughly 96% were seen once. These data come from a study of shared clonotypes between healthy human individuals. Study information: Plates per donor: three CD4 naive, three CD4 memory, two CD8 naive, one CD8 memory.

The study's findings and limits: When compared with the clonotypes that were shared by all four sorted-subset donors, the non-shared clonotypes turned out to have lower generation probabilities.

In germline, CDR1 is SGHTA, CDR2 FQGNSA. V shed 4 bases and J shed 2 bases, with 6 bases lying between them. This CDR3 has 14 amino acids. This clonotype was obtained from a man aged 25 to 40 in good health. The sample taken for sequencing was naive CD4+ T cells sorted from blood. As for subset: CD45RA+ positively selected. This sequence joins TRBV7-2 and TRBJ2-6; D ambiguous. The DNA of the CDR3 is TGTGCCAGCAGCTCCTGGCCTGGGGCCAACGTCCTGACTTTC. This codes for CASSSWPGANVLTF.